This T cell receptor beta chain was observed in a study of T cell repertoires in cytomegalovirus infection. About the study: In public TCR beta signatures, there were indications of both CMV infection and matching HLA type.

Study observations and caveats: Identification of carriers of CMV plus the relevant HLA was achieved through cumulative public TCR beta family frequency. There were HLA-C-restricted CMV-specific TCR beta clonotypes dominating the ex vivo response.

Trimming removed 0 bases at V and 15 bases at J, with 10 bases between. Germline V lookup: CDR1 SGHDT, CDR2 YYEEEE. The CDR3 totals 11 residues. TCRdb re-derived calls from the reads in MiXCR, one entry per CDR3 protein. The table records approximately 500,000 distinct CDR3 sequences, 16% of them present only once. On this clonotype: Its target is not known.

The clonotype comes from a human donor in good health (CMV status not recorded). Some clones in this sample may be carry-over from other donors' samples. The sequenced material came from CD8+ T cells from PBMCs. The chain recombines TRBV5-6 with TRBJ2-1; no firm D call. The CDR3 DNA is TGTGCCAGCAGCTTGGCTCGTGTGGTGTTCTTC. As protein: CASSLARVVFF.